This T cell receptor beta chain was observed in a study of CD8+CD57+ T cells in acquired aplastic anemia. Whole-study context: Mean yield of DNA from sorted CD4+ and CD8+ cells was approximately 3 ug. General observations from the study: It was found that some 30 CD8+ CDR3 sequences were shared between patients and controls. In CD8+ cells, Simpson's diversity showed no significant difference between patients and controls.

Genomic DNA, serving as template, underwent TCR beta VDJ and CDR3 profiling. TCRdb ran MiXCR on the reads and lists one entry per CDR3 protein. The sample has about 250,000 distinct CDR3 sequences; more than 45% are singletons. A note on this clonotype: Its target is not known.

Patients selected for sequencing had displayed CD8+CD57+ cell expansion by flow cytometry. Patients were treatment-naive when blood was sampled. The V and J ends lost 0 bases and 4 bases respectively, with 26 bases between them. CDR3 length: 19 amino acids. Germline V gene lookup returns CDR1 SGDLS and CDR2 YYNGEE. The sample was sorted CD4+, CD8+, or CD8+CD57+ T cells (not recorded which) from PBMCs. This TCR derives from a human donor with aplastic anemia. J is TRBJ2-7 and V is TRBV9, with a possible D match to TRBD2 (7 bases). Here the CDR3 reads CASSVEGEGGEADLYEQYF. The CDR3 DNA is TGTGCCAGCAGCGTAGAAGGGGAGGGGGGCGAAGCCGACCTTTACGAGCAGTACTTC.